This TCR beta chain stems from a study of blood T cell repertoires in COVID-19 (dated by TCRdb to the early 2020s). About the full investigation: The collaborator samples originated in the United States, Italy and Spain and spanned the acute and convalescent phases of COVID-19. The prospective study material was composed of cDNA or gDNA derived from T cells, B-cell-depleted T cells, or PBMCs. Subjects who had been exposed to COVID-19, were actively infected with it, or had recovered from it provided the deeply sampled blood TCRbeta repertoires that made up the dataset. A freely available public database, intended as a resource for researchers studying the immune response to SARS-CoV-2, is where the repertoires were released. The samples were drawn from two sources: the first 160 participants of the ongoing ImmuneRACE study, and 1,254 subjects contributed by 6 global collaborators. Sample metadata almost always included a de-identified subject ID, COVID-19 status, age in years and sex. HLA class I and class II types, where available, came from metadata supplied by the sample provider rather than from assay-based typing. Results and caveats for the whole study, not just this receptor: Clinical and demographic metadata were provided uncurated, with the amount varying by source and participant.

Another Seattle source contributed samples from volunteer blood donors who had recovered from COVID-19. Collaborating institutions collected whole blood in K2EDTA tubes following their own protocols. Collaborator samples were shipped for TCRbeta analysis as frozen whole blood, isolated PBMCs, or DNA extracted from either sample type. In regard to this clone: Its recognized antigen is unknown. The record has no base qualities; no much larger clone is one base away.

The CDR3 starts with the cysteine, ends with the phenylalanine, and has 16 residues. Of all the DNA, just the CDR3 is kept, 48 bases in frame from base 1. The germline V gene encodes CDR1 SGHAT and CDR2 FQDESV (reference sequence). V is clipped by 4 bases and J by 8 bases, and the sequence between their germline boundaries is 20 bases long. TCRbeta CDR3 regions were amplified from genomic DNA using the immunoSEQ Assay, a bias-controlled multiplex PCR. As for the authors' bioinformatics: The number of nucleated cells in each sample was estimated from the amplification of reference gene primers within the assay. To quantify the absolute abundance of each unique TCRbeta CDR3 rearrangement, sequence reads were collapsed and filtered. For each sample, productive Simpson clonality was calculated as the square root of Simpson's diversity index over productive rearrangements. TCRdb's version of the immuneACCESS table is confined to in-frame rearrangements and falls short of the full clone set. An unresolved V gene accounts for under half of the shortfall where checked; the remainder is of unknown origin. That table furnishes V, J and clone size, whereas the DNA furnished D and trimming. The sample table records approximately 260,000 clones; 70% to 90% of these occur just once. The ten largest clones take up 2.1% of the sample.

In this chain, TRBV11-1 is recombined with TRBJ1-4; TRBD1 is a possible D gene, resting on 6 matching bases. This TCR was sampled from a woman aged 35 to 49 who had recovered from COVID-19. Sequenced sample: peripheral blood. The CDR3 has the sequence CASSSQRSGAGEKLFF. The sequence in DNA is TGTGCCAGCAGCTCTCAGAGGTCAGGGGCTGGAGAAAAACTGTTTTTT.